Listed below are T cell receptor beta chains from one sample, sequenced in a study of circulating and synovial CD4+ cells in juvenile arthritis. Libraries were prepared by immunoSEQ multiplex PCR; TCRdb keeps only in-frame clonotypes and omits some of them. The sample has about 35,000 clones; about 95% are singletons. The sample was CD4+ T cells from blood. The receptors shown here come from a human donor with juvenile idiopathic arthritis. The CDR3 runs from the conserved cysteine through the conserved F or W. The order of the fields is CDR3 length, clone size, D gene, V gene, J gene, CDR3 protein, CDR3 DNA. The D gene is left open where the match is weak. For some rows the clone size is stated as once, few or many, or as a class when expanded; others skip it.

17	NA	NA	TRBV5-6	TRBJ1-3	CASSLAKRIGAGNTIYF	TGTGCCAGCAGCTTGGCCAAGCGAATAGGGGCTGGAAACACCATATATTTT
15	NA	NA	TRBV7-2	TRBJ1-3	CASSLGASPGNTIYF	TGTGCCAGCAGCTTAGGGGCTTCTCCTGGAAACACCATATATTTT
13	NA	NA	TRBV5-4	TRBJ2-1	CASSLFDSNEQFF	TGTGCCAGCAGCTTGTTCGACAGCAATGAGCAGTTCTTC
13	NA	TRBD2	TRBV13	TRBJ2-5	CASSPSGEETQYF	TGTGCCAGTAGCCCTAGCGGGGAAGAGACCCAGTACTTC
15	few	TRBD1	TRBV6-5	TRBJ1-2	CASSFLDRGLYGYTF	TGTGCCAGCAGTTTTCTGGACAGGGGCCTTTATGGCTACACCTTC
16	NA	NA	TRBV5-1	TRBJ1-4	CASSLTQTGPNEKLFF	TGCGCCAGCAGCCTGACCCAGACAGGTCCCAATGAAAAACTGTTTTTT
15	few	NA	TRBV5-3	TRBJ1-4	CAMTGASTANEKLFF	TGTGCCATGACAGGAGCTTCTACGGCTAATGAAAAACTGTTTTTT
13	NA	TRBD1	TRBV28	TRBJ2-7	CASRTGGSYEQYF	TGTGCCAGTCGGACAGGGGGAAGCTACGAGCAGTACTTC
13	NA	TRBD2	TRBV28	TRBJ2-7	CATRGTSGYEQYF	TGTGCCACCCGTGGGACTAGCGGCTACGAGCAGTACTTC
14	once	NA	TRBV5-1	TRBJ2-7	CASRETTGYYEQYF	TGCGCCAGCAGGGAGACGACAGGATACTACGAGCAGTACTTC
15	NA	NA	TRBV6-1	TRBJ1-1	CASRVGGNLNTEAFF	TGTGCCAGCAGGGTAGGAGGGAACCTTAACACTGAAGCTTTCTTT
15	once	NA	TRBV28	TRBJ1-4	CASSPGGGANEKLFF	TGTGCCAGCAGTCCCGGGGGGGGAGCTAATGAAAAACTGTTTTTT
15	NA	TRBD1	TRBV11-2	TRBJ2-5	CASSFPAGGSETQYF	TGTGCCAGCAGCTTCCCGGCAGGGGGCTCGGAGACCCAGTACTTC
16	NA	TRBD2	TRBV5-1	TRBJ2-7	CASSLSEVAGAYEQYF	TGCGCCAGCAGCTTGTCGGAGGTAGCGGGAGCCTACGAGCAGTACTTC
13	NA	NA	TRBV10-3	TRBJ1-4	CAITRGLGEKLFF	TGTGCCATCACGCGGGGGTTGGGGGAAAAACTGTTTTTT
16	NA	TRBD1	TRBV28	TRBJ2-7	CASSPLGTGGAGEQYF	TGTGCCAGCAGTCCCCTGGGGACAGGGGGCGCGGGCGAGCAGTACTTC